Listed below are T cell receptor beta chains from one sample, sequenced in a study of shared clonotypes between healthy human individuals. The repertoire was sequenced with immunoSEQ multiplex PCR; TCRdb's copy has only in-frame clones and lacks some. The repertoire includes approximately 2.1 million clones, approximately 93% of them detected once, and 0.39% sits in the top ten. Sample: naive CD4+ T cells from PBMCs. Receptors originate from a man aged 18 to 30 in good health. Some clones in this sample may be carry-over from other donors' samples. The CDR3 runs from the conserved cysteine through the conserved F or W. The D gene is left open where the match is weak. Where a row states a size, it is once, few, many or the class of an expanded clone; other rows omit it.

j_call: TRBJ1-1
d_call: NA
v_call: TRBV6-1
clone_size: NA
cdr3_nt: TGTGCCGCGCCATTAACAGGGAACACTGAAGCTTTCTTT
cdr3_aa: CAAPLTGNTEAFF

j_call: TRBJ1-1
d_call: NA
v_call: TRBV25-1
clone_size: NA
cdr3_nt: TGTGCCAGCAGTGACCACACTACCAGGGGAAGGACTGAAGCTTTCTTT
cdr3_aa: CASSDHTTRGRTEAFF

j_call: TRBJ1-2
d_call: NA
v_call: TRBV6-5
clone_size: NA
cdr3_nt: TGTGCCAGCAGTTATCGAAAGGGGGGCTATGGCTACACCTTC
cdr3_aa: CASSYRKGGYGYTF

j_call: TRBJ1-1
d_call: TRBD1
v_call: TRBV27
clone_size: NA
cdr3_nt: TGTGCCAGCAGTCCCAGGGGGGTTGAAGCTTTCTTT
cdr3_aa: CASSPRGVEAFF

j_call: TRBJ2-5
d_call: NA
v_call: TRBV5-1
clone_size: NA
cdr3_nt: TGCGCCAGCAGCTTTTTACAGGAGGGAGAGACCCAGTACTTC
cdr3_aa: CASSFLQEGETQYF

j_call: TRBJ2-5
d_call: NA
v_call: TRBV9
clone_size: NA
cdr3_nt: TGTGCCAGCAGCGTAGCCAACCAAGAGACCCAGTACTTC
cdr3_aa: CASSVANQETQYF

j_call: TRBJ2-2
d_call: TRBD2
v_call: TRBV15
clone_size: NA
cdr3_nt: TGTGCCACCAGCAGAGATCGGGTATTGCGGGAGGATTTAGTCGGGGAGCTGTTTTTT
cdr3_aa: CATSRDRVLREDLVGELFF

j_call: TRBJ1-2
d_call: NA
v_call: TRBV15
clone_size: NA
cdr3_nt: TGTGCCACCAGCAGCGACCGAGGACAGTATGGCTACACCTTC
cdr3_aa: CATSSDRGQYGYTF

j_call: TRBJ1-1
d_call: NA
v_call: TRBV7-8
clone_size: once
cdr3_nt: TGTGCCAGCAGCCTGGCGAGGGGGGGAACTGAAGCTTTCTTT
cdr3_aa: CASSLARGGTEAFF

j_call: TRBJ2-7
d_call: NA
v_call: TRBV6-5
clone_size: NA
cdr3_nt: TGTGCCAGCAGTTACTCGAGACAGCTGTCCTACGAGCAGTACTTC
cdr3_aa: CASSYSRQLSYEQYF

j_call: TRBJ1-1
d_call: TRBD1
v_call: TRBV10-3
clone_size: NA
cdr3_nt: TGTGCCGCCACAAAGGGACAGGGGGCGAGTCGGGTCACTGAAGCTTTCTTT
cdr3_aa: CAATKGQGASRVTEAFF

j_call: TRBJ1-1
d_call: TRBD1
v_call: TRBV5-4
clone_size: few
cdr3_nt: TGTGCCAGCAGCGCATACAGGGGGGCGAACACTGAAGCTTTCTTT
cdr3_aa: CASSAYRGANTEAFF

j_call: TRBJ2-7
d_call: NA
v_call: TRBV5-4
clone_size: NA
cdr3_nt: TGTGCCAGCAGCTTGAGGGACGGCTACGAGCAGTACTTC
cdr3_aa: CASSLRDGYEQYF

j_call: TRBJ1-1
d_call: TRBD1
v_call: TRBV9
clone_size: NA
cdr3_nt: TGTGCCAGCAGCGTAGTGACAGGGGTAACTGAAGCTTTCTTT
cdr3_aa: CASSVVTGVTEAFF

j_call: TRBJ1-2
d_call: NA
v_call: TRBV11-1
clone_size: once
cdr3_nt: TGTGCCAGCAGCTTTGTAGGTTCGGAGAACTATGGCTACACCTTC
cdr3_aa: CASSFVGSENYGYTF

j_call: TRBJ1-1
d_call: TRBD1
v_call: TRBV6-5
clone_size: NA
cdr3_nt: TGTGCCAGCAGTCTACAGGGGACGGACACTGAAGCTTTCTTT
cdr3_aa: CASSLQGTDTEAFF

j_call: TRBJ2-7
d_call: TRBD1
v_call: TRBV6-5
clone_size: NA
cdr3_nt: TGTGCCAGCAGTTACGGCCCAGGGGGCTCCTACGAGCAGTACTTC
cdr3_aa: CASSYGPGGSYEQYF

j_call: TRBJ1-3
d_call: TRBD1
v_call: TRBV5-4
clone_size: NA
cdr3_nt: TGTGCCAGCAGCTCCGGACGGGACAGGGGGCCCGAAACTGGAAACACCATATATTTT
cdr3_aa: CASSSGRDRGPETGNTIYF